This T cell receptor beta chain was documented in a study of blood T cell repertoires in COVID-19. As for the study in general: Spain, Italy and the United States supplied samples that represented acute and convalescent COVID-19. Sources were T cells, B-cell-depleted T cells, or PBMCs; the material itself was cDNA or gDNA.

This clone was picked up a small number of times. Original analysis: Estimated nucleated cell counts came from reference gene primer amplification. Profiled with immunoSEQ multiplex PCR; TCRdb holds only in-frame clones, not every one. For V, J and clone size, that table is used; D and trimming come from the DNA. The data hold roughly 100,000 clones, with about 80% observed a single time. The source of this sequence is a woman in her fifties or sixties with acute or convalescent COVID-19. What was sequenced was peripheral blood.

The CDR3: CASSLDRGPDGYTF. Written as DNA, the CDR3 is TGTGCCAGCAGCTTAGACAGGGGTCCCGATGGCTACACCTTC. The chain couples TRBV7-9 to TRBJ1-2, with 7 nucleotides matching TRBD1. Per the germline V gene, CDR1 is SEHNR and CDR2 is FQNEAQ (reference sequence). This CDR3 region has 14 residues. After removal of 1 base from V and 6 bases from J, the junction contained 5 bases not matched to a gene.